The sequence of this T cell receptor (beta chain) was determined in a study of human T cells and chemical hapten exposure (dated by TCRdb to the early 2020s). Regarding the study in general: For sensitization, 2% DPC in acetone was applied to an approximately 2 cm by approximately 2 cm area of upper inner arm skin. Throughout the study period of around 25 weeks, patients also received therapeutic DPC doses to the scalp every week. Patch tests used Finn chambers with 0.01% DPC on the upper back, scored after 6 days by International Contact Dermatitis Research Group standards. The mostly female patient cohort included alopecia areata with under or over 50% scalp involvement, alopecia totalis and alopecia universalis. The libraries were sequenced as a pool, and the TCR yield per sample differed mostly because of small variations in library volumes within the pool. Peripheral blood TCR repertoire changes were tracked in vivo in alopecia patients during primary and secondary sensitization to the hapten diphenylcyclopropenone (DPC). Blood samples were taken from patients before sensitization (week 0) and at 2, 6 and about 24 weeks after DPC sensitization. Under 30 alopecia patients gave blood for TCR sequencing at one to four time points (pre-sensitization, 2, 6 and 24 weeks). On the study overall, not on this receptor specifically: After repeated subsampling, changes were observed in the strength of the expansion versus patch-test correlation and in the threshold at which the correlation became significant. Patch test score was positively correlated with the number of PT1 expanded TCRs, with significance at thresholds 8, 16 and 32 but not at 4. Alopecia, a presumed autoimmune disease, was present in all patients, so the immune response of the patients might differ from that of healthy individuals. DPC sensitization did not change how many TCRs were above 1 in 1000 frequency, and no evidence was found of alterations in global repertoire structure. Significantly more large CDR3 similarity clusters were formed by expanded TCRs than by pre-sensitization or healthy control sets, consistent with antigen-driven responses.

The time point label on this specimen signifies: pre-sensitization, week 0. The sample's treatment or condition, from its label and the paper: therapeutic diphenylcyclopropenone sensitization with weekly scalp DPC. Blood at each patch-test visit was drawn before the patch test was applied. Patients were considered eligible if aged 18 to 70, diagnosed with alopecia and deemed suitable for DPC therapy, and patients were excluded if pregnant. Total RNA was extracted from unfractionated whole blood that had been collected in Tempus Blood RNA tubes. The germline V end is reduced by 4 bases and the J end by 1 base; junction bases left unmatched: 7. Reading from cysteine to phenylalanine, the CDR3 counts 16 amino acids. Here the CDR3 DNA is all that survives: 48 bases in frame from base 1. The germline V gene yields MNHEY for CDR1 and SVGAGI for CDR2. The library relied on RACE. The sequencer was a NextSeq 500. During library preparation, unique molecular identifiers were attached to individual cDNA molecules so that TCRs could be counted in a quantitative, reproducible way. From each blood RNA sample, both TCR alpha and TCR beta chains were sequenced. The authors processed their data as follows. The median number of TCRs per sample was approximately 93,000, ranging from roughly 23,224 to 690,600. V, J and CDR3 annotation of the TCR reads was carried out using the Decombinator software suite. Every sample was subsampled to the same number of TCRs (28,000) for the PS versus PT1 abundance plots. Expanded TCRs were defined as absent before sensitization and observed at least eight times at the 2-week time point. Using fastp trimming at Q25 and MiXCR clonotype assembly, TCRdb reanalyzed the public sequencing data and kept in-frame beta chains. Every CDR3 protein is listed once, alongside the most common genes and DNA of its rows. The V and J calls and clone size come from TCRdb's table, not from the authors' own analysis. The sample includes over 55,000 distinct CDR3 sequences, with roughly a tenth observed a single time. In total, the top ten clones hold around 10% of the sample.

In its sample, this clonotype was seen many times. The antigen this receptor binds is unknown. No base-level quality is on record; no much larger clone is a single base apart. The TCR sequence derives from a man aged 35-49 years with alopecia areata. Some clones in this sample may be carry-over from other donors' samples. The sequence links TRBV6-5 to TRBJ2-7; a stretch of 10 junction bases matches TRBD2. The sequencing used whole blood, collected in connection with sensitization to the hapten diphenylcyclopropenone (DPC). At the DNA level, the sequence is TGTGCCAGCAGTTTAGGGGCTAGCGGGAGATCCTACGAGCAGTACTTC. Its translation is CASSLGASGRSYEQYF.